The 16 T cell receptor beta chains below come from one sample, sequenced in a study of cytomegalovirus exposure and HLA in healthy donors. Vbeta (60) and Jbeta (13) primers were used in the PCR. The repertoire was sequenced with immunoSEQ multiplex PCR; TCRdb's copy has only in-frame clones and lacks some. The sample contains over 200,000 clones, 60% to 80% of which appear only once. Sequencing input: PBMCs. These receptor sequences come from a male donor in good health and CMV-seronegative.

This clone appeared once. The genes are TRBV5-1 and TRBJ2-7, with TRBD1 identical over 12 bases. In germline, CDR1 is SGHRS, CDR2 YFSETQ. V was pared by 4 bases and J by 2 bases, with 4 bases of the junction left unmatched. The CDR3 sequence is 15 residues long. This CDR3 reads CASSLGTGGAYEQYF. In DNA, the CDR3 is TGCGCCAGCAGCCTCGGGACAGGGGGCGCCTACGAGCAGTACTTC.

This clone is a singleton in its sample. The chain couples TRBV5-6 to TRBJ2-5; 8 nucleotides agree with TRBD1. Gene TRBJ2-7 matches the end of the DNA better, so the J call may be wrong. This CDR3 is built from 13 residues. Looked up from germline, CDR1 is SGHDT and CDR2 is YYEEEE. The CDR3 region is CASIRTGSYEQYF. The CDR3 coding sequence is TGTGCCAGCATCCGGACAGGGAGCTACGAGCAGTACTTC.

The CDR3 DNA reads TGTGCCAGCAGATCGGAGGGCCTGTCCTACAATGAGCAGTTCTTC. Its translation is CASRSEGLSYNEQFF. V and J are TRBV7-2 and TRBJ2-1; perhaps TRBD2 as D (6 bases). V lost 6 bases and J 1 base, leaving 13 bases between the germline ends. The CDR3 has 15 amino acids. CDR1 and CDR2 from the germline V gene are SGHTA and FQGNSA.

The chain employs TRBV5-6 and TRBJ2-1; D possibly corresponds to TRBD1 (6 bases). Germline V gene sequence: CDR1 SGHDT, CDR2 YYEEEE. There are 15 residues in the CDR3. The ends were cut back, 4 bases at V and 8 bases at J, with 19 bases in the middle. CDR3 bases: TGTGCCAGCAGCCGCGACTTGGGTCAGGGGCATGAGCAGTTCTTC. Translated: CASSRDLGQGHEQFF.

CDR3 protein: CASNLGQGGSGEQYF. In nucleotides, the CDR3 is TGTGCCAGCAACCTCGGACAGGGGGGATCGGGCGAGCAGTACTTC. The chain joins TRBV6-5 to TRBJ2-7, with 10 bases identical to TRBD1. Germline-derived CDR1 and CDR2 are MNHEY and SVGAGI. The CDR3 loop spans 15 amino acids. Germline trimming cut 7 bases from V and 6 bases from J; bases unmatched to any gene: 12.

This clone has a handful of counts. The DNA for the CDR3 is TGTGCCAGCAGTTTACCCAATCAATATGGCTACACCTTC. Translating it yields CASSLPNQYGYTF. This chain connects TRBV28 to TRBJ1-2; D not resolved. Trimming pared 2 bases from V and 5 bases from J, leaving 9 bases between. Germline V gene data show CDR1 as MDHEN and CDR2 as SYDVKM. This CDR3 contains 13 residues.

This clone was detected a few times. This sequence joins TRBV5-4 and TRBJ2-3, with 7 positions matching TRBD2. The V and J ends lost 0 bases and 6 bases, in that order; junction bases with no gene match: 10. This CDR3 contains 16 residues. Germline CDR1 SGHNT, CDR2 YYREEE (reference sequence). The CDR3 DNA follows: TGTGCCAGCAGCTTGGATCGGGAGGTCACGGGGGATACGCAGTATTTT. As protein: CASSLDREVTGDTQYF.

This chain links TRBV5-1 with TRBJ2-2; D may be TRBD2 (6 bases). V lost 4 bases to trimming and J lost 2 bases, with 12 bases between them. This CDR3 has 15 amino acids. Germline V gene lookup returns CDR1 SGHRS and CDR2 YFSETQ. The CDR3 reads CASSTGLPNTGELFF. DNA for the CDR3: TGCGCCAGCAGCACGGGACTGCCAAACACCGGGGAGCTGTTTTTT.

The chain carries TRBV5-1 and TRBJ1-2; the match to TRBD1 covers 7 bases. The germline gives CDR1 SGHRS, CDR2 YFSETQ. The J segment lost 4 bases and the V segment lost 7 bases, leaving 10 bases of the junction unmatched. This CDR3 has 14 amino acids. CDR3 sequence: CASSDREEVYGYTF. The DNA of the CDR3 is TGCGCCAGCTCCGACAGGGAGGAGGTCTATGGCTACACCTTC.

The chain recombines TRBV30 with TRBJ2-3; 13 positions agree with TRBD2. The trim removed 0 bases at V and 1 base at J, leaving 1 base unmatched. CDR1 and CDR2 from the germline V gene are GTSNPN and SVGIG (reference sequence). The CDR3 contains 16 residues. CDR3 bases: TGTGCCTGGAGTGTAGGACTAGCGGGGGGCACAGATACGCAGTATTTT. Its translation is CAWSVGLAGGTDTQYF.

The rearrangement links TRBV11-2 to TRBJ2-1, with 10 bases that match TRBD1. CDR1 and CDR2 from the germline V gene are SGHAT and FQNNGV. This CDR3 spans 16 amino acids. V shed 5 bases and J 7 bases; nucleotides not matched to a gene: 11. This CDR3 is CASSPHGTGEANEQFF. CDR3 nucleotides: TGTGCCAGCAGCCCGCATGGGACAGGGGAGGCGAATGAGCAGTTCTTC.

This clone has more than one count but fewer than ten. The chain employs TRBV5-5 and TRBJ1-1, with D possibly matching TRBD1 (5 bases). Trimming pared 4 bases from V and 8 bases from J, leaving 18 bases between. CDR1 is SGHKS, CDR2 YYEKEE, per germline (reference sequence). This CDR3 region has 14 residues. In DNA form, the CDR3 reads TGTGCCAGCAGCCAACAAATCGACAGATCGGAAGCTTTCTTT. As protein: CASSQQIDRSEAFF.

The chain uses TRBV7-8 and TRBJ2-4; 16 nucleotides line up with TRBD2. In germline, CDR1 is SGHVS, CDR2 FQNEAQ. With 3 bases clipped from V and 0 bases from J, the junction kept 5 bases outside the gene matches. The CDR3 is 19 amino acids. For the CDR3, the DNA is TGTGCCAGCAGCTTGGGACTAGCGGGAGGGTATCTAGCCAAAAACATTCAGTACTTC. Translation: CASSLGLAGGYLAKNIQYF.

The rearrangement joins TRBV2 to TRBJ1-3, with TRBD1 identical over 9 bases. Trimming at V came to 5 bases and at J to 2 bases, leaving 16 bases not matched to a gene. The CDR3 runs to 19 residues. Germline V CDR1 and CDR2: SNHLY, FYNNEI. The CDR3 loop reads CASSSRPGQGRLPGNTIYF. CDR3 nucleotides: TGTGCCAGCAGTTCCCGCCCGGGACAGGGCAGGTTGCCTGGAAACACCATATATTTT.

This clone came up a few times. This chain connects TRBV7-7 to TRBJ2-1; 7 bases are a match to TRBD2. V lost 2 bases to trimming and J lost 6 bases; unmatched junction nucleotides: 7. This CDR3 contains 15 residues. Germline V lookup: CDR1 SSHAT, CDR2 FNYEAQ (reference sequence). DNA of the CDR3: TGTGCCAGCAGCTTATCGTCGGGCGGGGGCAATGAGCAGTTCTTC. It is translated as CASSLSSGGGNEQFF.

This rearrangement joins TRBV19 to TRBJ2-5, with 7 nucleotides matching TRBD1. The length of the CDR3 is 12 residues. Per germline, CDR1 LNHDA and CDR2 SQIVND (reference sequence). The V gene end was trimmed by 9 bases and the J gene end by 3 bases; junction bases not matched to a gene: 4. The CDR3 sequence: CARTGPKETQYF. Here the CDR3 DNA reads TGTGCCAGGACAGGGCCCAAAGAGACCCAGTACTTC.